Here is one TCR beta chain with its context. Its antigen is not identified. The length of the CDR3 is 14 residues. CDR1 and CDR2 from the germline V gene are MGHRA and YSYEKL. Germline trimming cut 4 bases from V and 2 bases from J; bases unmatched to any gene: 3. Using immunoSEQ multiplex PCR, the repertoire was profiled, and TCRdb retains in-frame clones only, with some absent. The sample shows around 86,000 clones, roughly 90% of them seen only once. The record originates from a study of T cell responses to AZD1222 COVID-19 vaccine. General study points: The breadth and depth of Spike-specific TCRs increased once two AZD1222 doses had been given.

J is TRBJ2-3 and V is TRBV4-1; 7 bases align to TRBD1. This clonotype was obtained from an adult in good health. The material sequenced was peripheral blood, taken on day 0 of AZD1222 vaccination. CDR3 in amino acids: CASSLGQITDTQYF. In nucleotides, the CDR3 is TGCGCCAGCAGCCTGGGACAGATCACAGATACGCAGTATTTT.